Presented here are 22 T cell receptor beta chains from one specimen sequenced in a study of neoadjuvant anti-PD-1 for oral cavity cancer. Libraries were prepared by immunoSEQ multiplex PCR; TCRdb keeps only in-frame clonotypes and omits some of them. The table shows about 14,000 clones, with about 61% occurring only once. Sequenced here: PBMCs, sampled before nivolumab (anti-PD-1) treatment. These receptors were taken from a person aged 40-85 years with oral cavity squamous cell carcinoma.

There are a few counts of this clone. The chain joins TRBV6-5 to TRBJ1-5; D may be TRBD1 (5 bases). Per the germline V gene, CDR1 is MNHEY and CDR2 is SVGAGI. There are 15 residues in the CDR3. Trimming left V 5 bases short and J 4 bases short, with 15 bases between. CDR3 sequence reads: CASSPTRVGNQPQHF. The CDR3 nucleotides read TGTGCCAGCAGTCCTACCAGGGTGGGAAATCAGCCCCAGCATTTT.

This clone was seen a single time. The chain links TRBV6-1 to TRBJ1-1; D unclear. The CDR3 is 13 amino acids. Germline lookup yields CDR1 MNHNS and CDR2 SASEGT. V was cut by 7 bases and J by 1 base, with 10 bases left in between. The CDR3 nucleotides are TGTGCCAGCAACTACGGGAAGAACACTGAAGCTTTCTTT. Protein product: CASNYGKNTEAFF.

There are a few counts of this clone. CDR3 DNA sequence: TGTGCCAGCAGCCAAGGTGGGACAGGCAATGGCTACACCTTC. As protein: CASSQGGTGNGYTF. The chain uses TRBV4-2 and TRBJ1-2, with TRBD1 matching over 8 bases. Germline loops: CDR1 LGHNA, CDR2 YNFKEQ. This CDR3 contains 14 residues. Unmatched junction bases numbered 4, after V lost 1 base and J lost 6 bases.

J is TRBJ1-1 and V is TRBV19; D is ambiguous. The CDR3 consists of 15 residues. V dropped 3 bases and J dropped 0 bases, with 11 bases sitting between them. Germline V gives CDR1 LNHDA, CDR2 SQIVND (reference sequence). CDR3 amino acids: CASSIFATMNTEAFF. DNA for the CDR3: TGTGCCAGTAGTATCTTTGCGACGATGAACACTGAAGCTTTCTTT.

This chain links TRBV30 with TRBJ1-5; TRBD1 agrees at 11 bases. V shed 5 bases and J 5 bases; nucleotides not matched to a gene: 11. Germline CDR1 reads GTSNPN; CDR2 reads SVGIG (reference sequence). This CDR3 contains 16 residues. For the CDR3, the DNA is TGTGCCTGGGGCCGGGACGGACAGGGGGCGTATCAGCCCCAGCATTTT. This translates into CAWGRDGQGAYQPQHF.

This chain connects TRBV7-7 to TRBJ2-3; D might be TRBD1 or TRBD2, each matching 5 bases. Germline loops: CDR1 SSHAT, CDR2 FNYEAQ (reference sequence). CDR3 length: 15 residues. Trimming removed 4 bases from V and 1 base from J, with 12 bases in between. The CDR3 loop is CASSSGASGTDTQYF. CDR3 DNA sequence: TGTGCCAGCAGCTCCGGGGCAAGTGGCACAGATACGCAGTATTTT.

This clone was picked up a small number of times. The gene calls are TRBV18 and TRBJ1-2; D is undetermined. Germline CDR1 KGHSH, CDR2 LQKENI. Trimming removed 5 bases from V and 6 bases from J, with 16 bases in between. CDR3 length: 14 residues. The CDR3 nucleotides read TGTGCCAGCTCAGGCTTGTCAGTTCACGATGGCTACACCTTC. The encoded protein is CASSGLSVHDGYTF.

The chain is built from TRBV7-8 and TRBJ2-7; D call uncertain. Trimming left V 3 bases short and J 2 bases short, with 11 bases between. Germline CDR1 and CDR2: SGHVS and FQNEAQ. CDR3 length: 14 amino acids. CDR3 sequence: CASSFRVSAYEQYF. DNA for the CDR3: TGTGCCAGCAGCTTCCGGGTTTCCGCCTACGAGCAGTACTTC. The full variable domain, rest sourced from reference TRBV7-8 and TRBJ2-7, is GAGVSQSPRYKVAKRGQDVALRCDPISGHVSLFWYQQALGQGPEFLTYFQNEAQLDKSGLPSDRFFAERPEGSVSTLKIQRTQQEDSAVYLCASSFRVSAYEQYFGPGTRLTVT.

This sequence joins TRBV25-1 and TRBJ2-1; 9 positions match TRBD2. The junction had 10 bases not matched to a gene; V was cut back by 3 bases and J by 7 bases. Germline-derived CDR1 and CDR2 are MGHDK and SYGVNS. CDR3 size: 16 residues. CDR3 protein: CASSDTAGGRRNEQFF. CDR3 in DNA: TGTGCCAGCAGTGATACCGCGGGGGGGCGTCGGAATGAGCAGTTCTTC.

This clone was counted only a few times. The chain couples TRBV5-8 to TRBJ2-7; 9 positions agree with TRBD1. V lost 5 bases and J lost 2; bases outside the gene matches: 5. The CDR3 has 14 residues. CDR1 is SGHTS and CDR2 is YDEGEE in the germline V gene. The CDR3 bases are TGTGCCAGCAGACCAACAGGGGGCCCCTACGAGCAGTACTTC. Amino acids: CASRPTGGPYEQYF.

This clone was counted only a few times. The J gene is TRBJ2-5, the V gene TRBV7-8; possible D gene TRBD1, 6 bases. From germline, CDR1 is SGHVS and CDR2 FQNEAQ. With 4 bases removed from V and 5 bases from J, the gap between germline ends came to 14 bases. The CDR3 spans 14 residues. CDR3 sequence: CASSSQGSSETQYF. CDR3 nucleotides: TGTGCCAGCAGCTCTCAGGGGTCTTCGGAGACCCAGTACTTC. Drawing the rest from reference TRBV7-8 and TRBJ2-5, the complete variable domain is GAGVSQSPRYKVAKRGQDVALRCDPISGHVSLFWYQQALGQGPEFLTYFQNEAQLDKSGLPSDRFFAERPEGSVSTLKIQRTQQEDSAVYLCASSSQGSSETQYFGPGTRLLVL.

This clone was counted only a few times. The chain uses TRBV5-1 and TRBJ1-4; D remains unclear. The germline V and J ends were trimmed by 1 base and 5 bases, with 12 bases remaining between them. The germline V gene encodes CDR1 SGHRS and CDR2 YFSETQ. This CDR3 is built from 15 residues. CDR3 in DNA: TGCGCCAGCAGCTTGACGGCAGCCATCAATGAAAAACTGTTTTTT. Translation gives CASSLTAAINEKLFF.

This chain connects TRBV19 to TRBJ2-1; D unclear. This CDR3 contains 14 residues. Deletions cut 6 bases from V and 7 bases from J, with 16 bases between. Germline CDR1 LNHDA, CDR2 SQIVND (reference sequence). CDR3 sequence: CASSQSQVRNEQFF. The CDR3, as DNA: TGTGCCAGTAGCCAGAGTCAGGTTAGGAATGAGCAGTTCTTC.

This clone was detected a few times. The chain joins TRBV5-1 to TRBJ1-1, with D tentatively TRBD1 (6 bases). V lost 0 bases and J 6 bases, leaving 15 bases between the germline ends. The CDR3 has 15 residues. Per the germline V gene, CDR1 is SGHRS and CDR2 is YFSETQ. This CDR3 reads CASSLVGASKSEAFF. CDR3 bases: TGCGCCAGCAGCTTGGTGGGGGCTTCAAAATCTGAAGCTTTCTTT.

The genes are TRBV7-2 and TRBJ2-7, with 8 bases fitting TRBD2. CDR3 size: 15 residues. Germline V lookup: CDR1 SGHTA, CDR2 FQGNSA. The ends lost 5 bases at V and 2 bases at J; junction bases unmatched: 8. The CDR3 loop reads CASSRAAGDTYEQYF. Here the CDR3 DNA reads TGTGCCAGCAGCCGGGCAGCGGGGGACACCTACGAGCAGTACTTC.

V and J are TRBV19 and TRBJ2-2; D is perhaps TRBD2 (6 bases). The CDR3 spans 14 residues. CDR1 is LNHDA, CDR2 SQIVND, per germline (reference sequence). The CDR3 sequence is CAGGAAADTGELFF. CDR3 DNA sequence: TGTGCTGGCGGGGCCGCGGCGGACACCGGGGAGCTGTTTTTT. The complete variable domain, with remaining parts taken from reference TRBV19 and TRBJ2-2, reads DGGITQSPKYLFRKEGQNVTLSCEQNLNHDAMYWYRQDPGQGLRLIYYSQIVNDFQKGDIAEGYSVSREKKESFPLTVTSAQKNPTAFYLCAGGAAADTGELFFGEGSRLTVL.

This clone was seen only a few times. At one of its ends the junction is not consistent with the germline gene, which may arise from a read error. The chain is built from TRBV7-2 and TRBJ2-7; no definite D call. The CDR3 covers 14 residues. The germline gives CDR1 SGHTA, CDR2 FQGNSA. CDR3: CASTLGNLGYEQYF. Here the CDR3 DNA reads TGTGCCAGCACCTTAGGGAACCTGGGCTACGAGCAGTACTTC.

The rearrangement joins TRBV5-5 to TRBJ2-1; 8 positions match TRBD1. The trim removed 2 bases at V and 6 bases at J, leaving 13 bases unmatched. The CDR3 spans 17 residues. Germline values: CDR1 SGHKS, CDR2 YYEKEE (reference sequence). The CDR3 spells CASSLSPGGRRFNEQFF. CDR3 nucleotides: TGTGCCAGCAGCTTAAGCCCAGGGGGCAGGAGATTCAATGAGCAGTTCTTC.

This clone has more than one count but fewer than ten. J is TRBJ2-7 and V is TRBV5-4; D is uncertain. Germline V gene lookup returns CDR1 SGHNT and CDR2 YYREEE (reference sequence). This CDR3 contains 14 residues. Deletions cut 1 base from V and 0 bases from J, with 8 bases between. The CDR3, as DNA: TGTGCCAGCAGCTTGCTCCCGAGCTCCTACGAGCAGTACTTC. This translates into CASSLLPSSYEQYF.

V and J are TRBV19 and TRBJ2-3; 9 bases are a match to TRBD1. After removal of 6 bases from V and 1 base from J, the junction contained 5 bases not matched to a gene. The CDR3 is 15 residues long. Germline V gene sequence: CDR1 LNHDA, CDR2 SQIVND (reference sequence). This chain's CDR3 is CASSPGTGRTDTQYF. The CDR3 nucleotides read TGTGCCAGTAGCCCCGGGACAGGGCGCACAGATACGCAGTATTTT.

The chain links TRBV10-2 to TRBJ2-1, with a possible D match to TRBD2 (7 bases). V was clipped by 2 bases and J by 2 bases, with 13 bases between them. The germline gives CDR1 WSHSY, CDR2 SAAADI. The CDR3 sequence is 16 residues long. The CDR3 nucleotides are TGCGCCAGCAGTGAGGGGGGGAGGGGGACCTACAATGAGCAGTTCTTC. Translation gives CASSEGGRGTYNEQFF.

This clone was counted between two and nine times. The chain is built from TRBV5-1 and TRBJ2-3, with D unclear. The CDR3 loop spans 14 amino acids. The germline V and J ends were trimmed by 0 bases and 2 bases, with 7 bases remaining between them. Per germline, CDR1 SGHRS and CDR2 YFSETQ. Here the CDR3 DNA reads TGCGCCAGCAGCTTGGAGACACACACAGATACGCAGTATTTT. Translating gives CASSLETHTDTQYF.